The 8 T cell receptor beta chains below were found in one sample sequenced in a study of blood T cell repertoires in COVID-19. Sequencing was performed with immunoSEQ multiplex PCR; in TCRdb, only in-frame clones are kept and a portion is missing. The table lists 150,000 to 250,000 clones, roughly 80% of them singletons. Sequencing used PBMCs or T cells enriched from blood (not recorded which). Every receptor here comes from a man aged 35 to 55 who had recovered from COVID-19.

The chain employs TRBV15 and TRBJ2-7; TRBD1 agrees at 7 bases. Looked up from germline, CDR1 is LNHNV and CDR2 is YYDKDF (reference sequence). V dropped 0 bases and J dropped 0; count of bases not matched to a gene: 8. CDR3 length: 17 residues. DNA of the CDR3: TGTGCCACCAGCAGAGAACTGGGGTCAGGGGGCTCCTACGAGCAGTACGTC. Its translation is CATSRELGSGGSYEQYV.

In this sample, this clone turned up a few times. The V and J genes are TRBV5-1 and TRBJ1-4; D perhaps matches TRBD1 (6 bases). The CDR3 is 15 amino acids. V lost 4 bases to trimming and J lost 7 bases, with 17 bases between them. Germline V gives CDR1 SGHRS, CDR2 YFSETQ. CDR3 residues: CASSRRTQDSEKLFF. The CDR3 DNA sequence: TGCGCCAGCAGCAGAAGGACACAGGACAGTGAAAAACTGTTTTTT.

This rearrangement joins TRBV12-3 or TRBV12-4 to TRBJ2-2, with D unclear. V was cut by 5 bases and J by 7 bases, with 5 bases left in between. The CDR3 covers 11 residues. The CDR3 protein is CASSPHGELFF. CDR3 nucleotides: TGTGCCAGCAGTCCCCACGGGGAGCTGTTTTTT.

The J gene is TRBJ1-3, the V gene TRBV30; 8 nucleotides agree with TRBD1. The germline V gene has CDR1 GTSNPN and CDR2 SVGIG (reference sequence). The CDR3 spans 15 residues. V was pared by 4 bases and J by 5 bases, with 10 bases of the junction left unmatched. The chain's CDR3 is CAWTPFQGARNTIYF. The CDR3 nucleotides read TGTGCCTGGACCCCATTCCAGGGGGCAAGAAACACCATATATTTT.

This chain uses TRBV6-2 or TRBV6-3 with TRBJ1-5; weak D call: TRBD1 (6 bases). The CDR3 runs to 16 residues. V lost 5 bases and J 4 bases, leaving 18 bases between the germline ends. Germline assignment: CDR1 MNHEY and CDR2 SVGEGT. The CDR3 coding sequence is TGTGCCAGCAGTCCGCCGCCGCAGGGGAGAAATCAGCCCCAGCATTTT. Translated, it gives CASSPPPQGRNQPQHF.

This chain uses TRBV14 with TRBJ1-3, with D perhaps TRBD1 (6 bases). V dropped 1 base and J dropped 0 bases, with 16 bases sitting between them. Germline assignment: CDR1 SGHDN and CDR2 FVKESK. The CDR3 length is 18 residues. CDR3: CASSQVRGHRASGNTIYF. The CDR3 coding sequence is TGTGCCAGCAGCCAAGTAAGGGGTCACAGGGCCTCTGGAAACACCATATATTTT.

The DNA of the CDR3 is TGTGCCAGTAGTATCGGCGGGACCACTTACAATGAGCAGTTCTTC. It translates to CASSIGGTTYNEQFF. The V gene is TRBV19, the J gene TRBJ2-1; tentative D call: TRBD2 (6 bases). CDR3 length equals 15 residues. CDR1 is LNHDA and CDR2 is SQIVND in the germline V gene (reference sequence). Trimming shortened V by 3 bases and J by 4 bases, and 13 bases separated the two germline ends. Full variable domain (rest looked up from reference TRBV19 and TRBJ2-1): DGGITQSPKYLFRKEGQNVTLSCEQNLNHDAMYWYRQDPGQGLRLIYYSQIVNDFQKGDIAEGYSVSREKKESFPLTVTSAQKNPTAFYLCASSIGGTTYNEQFFGPGTRLTVL.

This chain joins TRBV19 and TRBJ1-1; D unclear. CDR3 length: 16 residues. Trimming removed 4 bases from V and 1 base from J, with 16 bases in between. The germline gives CDR1 LNHDA, CDR2 SQIVND (reference sequence). CDR3 DNA sequence: TGTGCCAGTAGTAACCCGGGCCCCGGGGAGAACACTGAAGCTTTCTTT. This sequence encodes CASSNPGPGENTEAFF.